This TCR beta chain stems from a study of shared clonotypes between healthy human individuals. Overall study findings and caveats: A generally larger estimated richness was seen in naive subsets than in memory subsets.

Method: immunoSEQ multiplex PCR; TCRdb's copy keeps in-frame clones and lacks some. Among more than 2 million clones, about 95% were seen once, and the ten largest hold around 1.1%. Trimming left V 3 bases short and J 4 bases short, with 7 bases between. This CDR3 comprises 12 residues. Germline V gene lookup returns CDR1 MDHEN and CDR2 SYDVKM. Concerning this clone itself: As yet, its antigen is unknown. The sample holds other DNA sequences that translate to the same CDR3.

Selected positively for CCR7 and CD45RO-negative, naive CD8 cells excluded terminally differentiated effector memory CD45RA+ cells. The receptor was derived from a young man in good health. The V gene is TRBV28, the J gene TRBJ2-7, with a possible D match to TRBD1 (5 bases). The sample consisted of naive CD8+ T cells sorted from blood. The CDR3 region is CASSFPGYEQYF. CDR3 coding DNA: TGTGCCAGCAGTTTTCCAGGGTACGAGCAGTACTTC.